This TCR beta chain was identified in a study of blood T cell repertoires in COVID-19. This clone was seen a single time. The method was immunoSEQ multiplex PCR; TCRdb's version includes in-frame clones alone and lacks a portion of them. This sample has approximately 190,000 clones, with under 85% found just once. V trimming: 3 bases; J trimming: 5 bases; junction bases outside the gene matches: 3. The germline CDR1 and CDR2 sequences are SGHTA and FQGNSA. This CDR3 has 14 amino acids. The specimen sequenced was peripheral blood. V and J are TRBV7-2 and TRBJ2-3; 9 positions match TRBD2. The sequence was collected from a woman aged 40 to 49 with acute or convalescent COVID-19. In DNA, the CDR3 is TGTGCCAGCAGCTTGGCTAGCGGGGTAGATACGCAGTATTTT. Protein product: CASSLASGVDTQYF.